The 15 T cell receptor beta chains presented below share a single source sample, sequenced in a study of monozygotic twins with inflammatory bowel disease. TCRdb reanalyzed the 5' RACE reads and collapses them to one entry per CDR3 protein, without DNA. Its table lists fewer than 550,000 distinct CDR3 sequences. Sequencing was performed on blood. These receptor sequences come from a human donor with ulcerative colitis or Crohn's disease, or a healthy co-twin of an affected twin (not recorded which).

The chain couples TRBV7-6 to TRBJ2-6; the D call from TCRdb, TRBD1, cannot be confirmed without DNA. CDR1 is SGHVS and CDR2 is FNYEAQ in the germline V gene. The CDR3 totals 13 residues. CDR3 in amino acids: CASTPSGANVLTF.

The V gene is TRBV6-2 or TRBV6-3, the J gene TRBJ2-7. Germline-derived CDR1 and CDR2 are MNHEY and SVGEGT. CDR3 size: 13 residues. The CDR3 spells CASVSGSSYEQYF.

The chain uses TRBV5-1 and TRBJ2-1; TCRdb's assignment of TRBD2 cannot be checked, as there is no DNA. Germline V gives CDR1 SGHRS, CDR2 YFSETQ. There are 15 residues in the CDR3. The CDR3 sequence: CASSLLAGGIHEQFF.

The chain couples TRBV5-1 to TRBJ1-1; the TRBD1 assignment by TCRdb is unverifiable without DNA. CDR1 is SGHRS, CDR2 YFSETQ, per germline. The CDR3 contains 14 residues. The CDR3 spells CASSSQGGGTEAFF.

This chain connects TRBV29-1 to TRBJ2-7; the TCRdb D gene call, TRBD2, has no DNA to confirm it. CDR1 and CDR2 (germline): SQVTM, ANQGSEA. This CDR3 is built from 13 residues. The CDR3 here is CSVGRGAETEQYF.

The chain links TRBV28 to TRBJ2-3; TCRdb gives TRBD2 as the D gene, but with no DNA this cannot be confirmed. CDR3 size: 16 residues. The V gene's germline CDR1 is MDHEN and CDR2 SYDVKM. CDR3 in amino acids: CASSLRSGRGEDTQYF.

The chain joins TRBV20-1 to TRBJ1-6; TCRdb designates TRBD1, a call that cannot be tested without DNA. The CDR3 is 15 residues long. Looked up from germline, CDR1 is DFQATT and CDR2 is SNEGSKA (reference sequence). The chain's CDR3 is CSVQTMTGFLTPLHF.

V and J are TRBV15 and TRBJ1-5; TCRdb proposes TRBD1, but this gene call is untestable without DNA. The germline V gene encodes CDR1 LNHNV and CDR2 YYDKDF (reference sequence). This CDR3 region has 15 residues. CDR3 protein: CATSRATGLNQPQHF.

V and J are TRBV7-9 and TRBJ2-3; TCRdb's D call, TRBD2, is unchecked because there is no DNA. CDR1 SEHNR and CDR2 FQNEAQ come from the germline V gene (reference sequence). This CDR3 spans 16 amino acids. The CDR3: CASSPRLAGSTDTQYF.

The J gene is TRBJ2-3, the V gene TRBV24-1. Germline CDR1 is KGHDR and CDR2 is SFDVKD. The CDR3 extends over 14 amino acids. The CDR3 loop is CATSDIGGTDTQYF.

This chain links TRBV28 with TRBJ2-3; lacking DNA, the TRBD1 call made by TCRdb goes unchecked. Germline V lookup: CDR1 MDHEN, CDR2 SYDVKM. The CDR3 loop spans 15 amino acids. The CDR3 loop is CASSLRRGGTDTQYF.

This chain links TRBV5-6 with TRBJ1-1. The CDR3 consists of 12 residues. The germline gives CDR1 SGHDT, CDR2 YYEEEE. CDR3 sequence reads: CASTFSNTEAFF.

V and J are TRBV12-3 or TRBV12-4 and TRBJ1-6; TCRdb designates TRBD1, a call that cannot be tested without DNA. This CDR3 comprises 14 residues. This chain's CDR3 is CASSPGGSDSPLHF.

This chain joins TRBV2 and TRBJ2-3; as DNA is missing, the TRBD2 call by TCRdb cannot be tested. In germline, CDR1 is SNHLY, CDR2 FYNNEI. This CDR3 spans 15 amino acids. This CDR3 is CASSETSGATDTQYF.

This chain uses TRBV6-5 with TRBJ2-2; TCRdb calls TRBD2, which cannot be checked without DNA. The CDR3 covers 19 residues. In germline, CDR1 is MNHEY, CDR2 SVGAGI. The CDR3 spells CASSFLGLAGGRVTGELFF.